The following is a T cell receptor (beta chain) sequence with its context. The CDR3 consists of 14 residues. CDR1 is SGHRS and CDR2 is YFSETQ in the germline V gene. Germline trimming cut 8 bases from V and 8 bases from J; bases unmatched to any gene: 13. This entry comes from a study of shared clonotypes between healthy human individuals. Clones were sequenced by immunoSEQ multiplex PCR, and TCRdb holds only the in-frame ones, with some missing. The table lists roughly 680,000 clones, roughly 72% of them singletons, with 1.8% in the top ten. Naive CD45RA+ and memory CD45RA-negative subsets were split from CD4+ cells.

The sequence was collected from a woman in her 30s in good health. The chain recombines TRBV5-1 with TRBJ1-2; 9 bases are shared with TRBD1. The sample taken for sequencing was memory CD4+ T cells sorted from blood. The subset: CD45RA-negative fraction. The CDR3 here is CARGDRGYVLGYTF. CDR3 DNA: TGCGCCAGGGGAGACAGGGGGTACGTATTGGGCTACACCTTC.